This T cell receptor beta chain was captured in a study of graft-versus-host responses after intestinal transplantation. This CDR3 region has 15 residues. The V gene's germline CDR1 is MNHNS and CDR2 SASEGT. The J segment lost 7 bases and the V segment lost 1 base, leaving 3 bases of the junction unmatched. Some clones are missing from TCRdb's copy, which holds only in-frame ones; the method was immunoSEQ multiplex PCR. The table has under 9,000 clones, almost 70% seen once; the top ten hold around 9.5%. From the graft tissue, intraepithelial and lamina propria lymphocytes were released through processing. To note about this clone: The same CDR3 arises from other DNA sequences in this sample as well.

The chain has TRBV6-1 and TRBJ2-1, with 11 bases identical to TRBD2. The sequencing used ileum tissue, collected less than 470 days after transplant. The TCR sequence derives from a human patient who received an intestinal transplant, so some T cells may come from the graft donor. The CDR3 bases are TGTGCCAGCAGTGAAGGGACTAGCGGGTCTAATGAGCAGTTCTTC. Protein sequence: CASSEGTSGSNEQFF.